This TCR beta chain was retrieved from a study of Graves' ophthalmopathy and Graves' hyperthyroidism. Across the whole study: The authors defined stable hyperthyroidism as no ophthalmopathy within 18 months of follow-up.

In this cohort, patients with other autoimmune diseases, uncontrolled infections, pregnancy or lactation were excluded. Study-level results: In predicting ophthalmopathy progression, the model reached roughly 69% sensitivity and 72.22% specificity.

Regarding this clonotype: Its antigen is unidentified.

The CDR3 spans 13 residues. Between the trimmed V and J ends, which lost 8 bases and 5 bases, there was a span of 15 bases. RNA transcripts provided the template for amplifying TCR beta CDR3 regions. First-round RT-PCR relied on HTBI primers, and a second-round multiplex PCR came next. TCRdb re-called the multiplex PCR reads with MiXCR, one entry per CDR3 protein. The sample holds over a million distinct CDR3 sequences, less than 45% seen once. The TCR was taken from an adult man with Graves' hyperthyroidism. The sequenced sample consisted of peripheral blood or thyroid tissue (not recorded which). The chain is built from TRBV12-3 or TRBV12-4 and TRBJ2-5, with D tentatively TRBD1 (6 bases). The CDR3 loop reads CASVRQVRETQYF. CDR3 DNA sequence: TGTGCCAGCGTAAGACAGGTTCGGGAGACCCAGTACTTC.